These 19 T cell receptor beta chains share one sample of origin, sequenced in a study of T cells in Graves' hyperthyroidism and ophthalmopathy (dated by TCRdb to between 2018 and 2021). Library preparation was by multiplex PCR. These reads were obtained on an Illumina HiSeq 2000. TCR beta CDR3 regions were amplified from RNA transcripts. For the first round of RT-PCR on the TCR CDR3, the HTBI primer set was used together with the Qiagen OneStep RT-PCR kit. TCRdb applied fastp at Q25 and MiXCR to the public reads, then kept only in-frame beta chains. A single entry per CDR3 protein holds the most common genes and DNA from its merged rows. In all, the sample holds roughly 500,000 distinct CDR3 sequences, and about 24% of those were seen once. Of the sample, about 11% is held by the ten largest clones. Sequencing was carried out using blood. Receptors were obtained from a young woman with Graves' ophthalmopathy.

This clonotype showed up many times. Being one base from a much bigger clone, this may be a read error. The rearrangement links TRBV12-3 or TRBV12-4 to TRBJ1-2, with a tentative D call TRBD1 (6 bases). The germline V and J ends were trimmed by 6 bases and 8 bases, with 16 bases remaining between them. The CDR3 loop spans 13 amino acids. CDR3 nucleotides: TGTGCCAGCAGCCCACGGGGGGCATGGGGCTACACCTTC. Amino acids: CASSPRGAWGYTF.

This clonotype appeared once. This chain uses TRBV10-3 with TRBJ1-3; weak D call: TRBD1 (6 bases). CDR3 size: 15 residues. V lost 9 bases, J lost 0 bases, and 15 bases lay in between. The germline V gene has CDR1 ENHRY and CDR2 SYGVKD. The DNA for the CDR3 is TGTGCCATAAGTCCAGGGGTGAGCTCTGGAAACACCATATATTTT. It yields the protein CAISPGVSSGNTIYF.

This clonotype was counted many times. The chain joins TRBV6-1 to TRBJ1-1; a possible D gene is TRBD1 (5 bases). Germline CDR1 is MNHNS and CDR2 is SASEGT. The CDR3 consists of 13 residues. V was pared by 3 bases and J by 10 bases, with 15 bases between. Here the CDR3 DNA reads TGTGCCAGCAGTGATCCGGAGGGACGAGGAGCTTTCTTT. Translating gives CASSDPEGRGAFF.

This clonotype was recorded many times. The rearrangement joins TRBV7-2 to TRBJ2-3, with a tentative D call TRBD2 (6 bases). Germline loops: CDR1 SGHTA, CDR2 FQGNSA. Trimming cost V 5 bases and J 6 bases, with 15 bases left between them. This CDR3 has 14 residues. This CDR3 is CASSPSGLGDTQYF. CDR3 nucleotides: TGTGCCAGCAGCCCAAGCGGGCTCGGGGATACGCAGTATTTT. Complete variable domain (other parts from reference TRBV7-2 and TRBJ2-3): GAGVSQSPSNKVTEKGKDVELRCDPISGHTALYWYRQSLGQGLEFLIYFQGNSAPDKSGLPSDRFSAERTGGSVSTLTIQRTQQEDSAVYLCASSPSGLGDTQYFGPGTRLTVL.

This clonotype was recorded many times. The rearrangement uses TRBV11-2 and TRBJ1-2; D perhaps matches TRBD1 (5 bases). Trimming removed 5 bases from V and 4 bases from J, with 14 bases in between. In germline, CDR1 is SGHAT, CDR2 FQNNGV. This CDR3 is 14 amino acids long. The DNA of the CDR3 is TGTGCCAGCAGCAGGGGCCAAGTCACCTATGGCTACACCTTC. Residues: CASSRGQVTYGYTF.

This clonotype came up many times. The chain links TRBV25-1 to TRBJ1-1, with 7 bases that match TRBD1. With 4 bases clipped from V and 0 bases from J, the junction kept 5 bases outside the gene matches. The length of the CDR3 is 15 residues. Germline V CDR1 and CDR2: MGHDK, SYGVNS. As DNA, the CDR3 is TGTGCCAGCAGTGCCCTGGGACAGTTGAACACTGAAGCTTTCTTT. This encodes CASSALGQLNTEAFF.

The gene calls are TRBV12-3 or TRBV12-4 and TRBJ1-1; D ambiguous. The CDR3 runs 13 residues. The ends were cut back, 1 base at V and 7 bases at J, with 10 bases in the middle. The CDR3 region is CASSLEGGVEAFF. CDR3 nucleotides: TGTGCCAGCAGTTTAGAGGGCGGAGTTGAAGCTTTCTTT.

This clonotype was observed many times. V usage is TRBV9 and J usage is TRBJ2-2, with D possibly TRBD1 on 6 matching bases. Trimming pared 2 bases from V and 5 bases from J, leaving 7 bases between. Germline V gene lookup returns CDR1 SGDLS and CDR2 YYNGEE. The CDR3 totals 13 residues. DNA of the CDR3: TGTGCCAGCAGCGTGGGGACAACCGGGGAGCTGTTTTTT. Translation gives CASSVGTTGELFF. Variable domain in full (rest from reference TRBV9 and TRBJ2-2): DSGVTQTPKHLITATGQRVTLRCSPRSGDLSVYWYQQSLDQGLQFLIQYYNGEERAKGNILERFSAQQFPDLHSELNLSSLELGDSALYFCASSVGTTGELFFGEGSRLTVL.

This clonotype was observed at least ten times. The chain has TRBV5-1 and TRBJ1-1; D is unclear. The V gene's germline CDR1 is SGHRS and CDR2 YFSETQ. The CDR3 has 13 amino acids. The V and J ends lost 1 base and 3 bases respectively, with 7 bases between them. This CDR3 reads CASSLTVYTEAFF. Written as DNA, the CDR3 is TGCGCCAGCAGCTTGACAGTTTACACTGAAGCTTTCTTT.

This clonotype was seen ten or more times. This sequence joins TRBV10-3 and TRBJ1-1, with D maybe TRBD1 (6 bases). The CDR3 extends over 12 amino acids. Germline loops: CDR1 ENHRY, CDR2 SYGVKD. The V and J ends lost 6 bases and 9 bases respectively, with 14 bases between them. DNA for the CDR3: TGTGCCATCAGGGGGGAACAGGGAAAAGCTTTCTTT. Its translation: CAIRGEQGKAFF.

The CDR3 reads CASTGGAYNSPLHF. The CDR3 DNA reads as TGTGCCAGCACAGGGGGCGCCTATAATTCACCCCTCCACTTT. The J gene is TRBJ1-6, the V gene TRBV28, with 8 bases aligning to TRBD1. Germline V gives CDR1 MDHEN, CDR2 SYDVKM. This CDR3 has 14 amino acids. Trimming cost V 7 bases and J 2 bases; bases outside gene matches: 1.

In this sample, this clonotype turned up many times. The gene calls are TRBV7-6 and TRBJ1-1; D is unclear. Trimming left V 1 base short and J 5 bases short, with 11 bases between. The length of the CDR3 is 14 residues. The germline V gene has CDR1 SGHVS and CDR2 FNYEAQ. The CDR3 is CASSLGTPVTEAFF. The CDR3, as DNA: TGTGCCAGCAGCTTAGGGACTCCTGTTACTGAAGCTTTCTTT.

This clonotype has ten or more counts. The chain is built from TRBV20-1 and TRBJ2-2, with 8 bases aligning to TRBD2. Trimming removed 5 bases from V and 4 bases from J; junction bases left unmatched: 12. In germline, CDR1 is DFQATT, CDR2 SNEGSKA (reference sequence). This CDR3 contains 16 residues. In nucleotides, the CDR3 is TGCAGTGCTGGGTCCCCCGGGAGGGAGGGCACCGGGGAGCTGTTTTTT. This translates into CSAGSPGREGTGELFF.

The table lists this clonotype with many counts. V is TRBV4-2 and J is TRBJ1-6, with D hard to call. Trimming pared 3 bases from V and 0 bases from J, leaving 18 bases between. Germline values: CDR1 LGHNA, CDR2 YNFKEQ. The CDR3 is 19 amino acids. The DNA of the CDR3 is TGTGCCAGCAGCCACGACGGCCTACGCAGGAGCTCCTATAATTCACCCCTCCACTTT. It codes for CASSHDGLRRSSYNSPLHF.

This clonotype was picked up many times. The chain is built from TRBV12-3 or TRBV12-4 and TRBJ1-2, with TRBD1 identical over 10 bases. CDR3 length: 16 residues. With 8 bases clipped from V and 8 bases from J, the junction kept 17 bases outside the gene matches. CDR3 DNA sequence: TGTGCCAGCGTTTGGGGGTCGCGGGACAGGGGTCTCGGCTACACCTTC. Translation gives CASVWGSRDRGLGYTF.

The V and J genes are TRBV3-1 and TRBJ1-1, with unresolved D. V lost 0 bases to trimming and J lost 6 bases, with 8 bases between them. Germline V lookup: CDR1 LGHDT, CDR2 YNNKEL (reference sequence). The CDR3 is made up of 13 amino acids. The CDR3 region has the DNA TGTGCCAGCAGCCAAGACAGGATTTCTGAAGCTTTCTTT. It encodes CASSQDRISEAFF.

V usage is TRBV30 and J usage is TRBJ1-1; TRBD1 is a possible D gene (6 bases). Trimming shortened V by 2 bases and J by 4 bases, and 11 bases separated the two germline ends. The germline V gene encodes CDR1 GTSNPN and CDR2 SVGIG (reference sequence). This CDR3 is built from 13 residues. The CDR3 DNA reads as TGTGCCTGGAGTTTACAGGGAGGCACTGAAGCTTTCTTT. It is translated as CAWSLQGGTEAFF. The full variable domain, its missing parts supplied by reference TRBV30 and TRBJ1-1, is SQTIHQWPATLVQPVGSPLSLECTVEGTSNPNLYWYRQAAGRGLQLLFYSVGIGQISSEVPQNLSASRPQDRQFILSSKKLLLSDSGFYLCAWSLQGGTEAFFGQGTRLTVV.

J is TRBJ1-3 and V is TRBV18; D ambiguous. The V and J ends lost 3 bases and 2 bases respectively, with 17 bases between them. Looked up from germline, CDR1 is KGHSH and CDR2 is LQKENI. The CDR3 is 17 amino acids. The CDR3 DNA reads as TGTGCCAGCTCACCGCCCGGCTTCATCCCTCCTGGAAACACCATATATTTT. This gives the protein CASSPPGFIPPGNTIYF.

This clonotype was seen many times. The CDR3 DNA follows: TGTGCCAGCAGCCAAGTACCGTGGACCGAGCAGTACTTC. Amino acid sequence: CASSQVPWTEQYF. The rearrangement uses TRBV4-2 and TRBJ2-7; D gene unclear. Trimming removed 1 base at V and 6 bases at J, with 10 bases between. This CDR3 has 13 residues. Germline CDR1 and CDR2: LGHNA and YNFKEQ.